A selection of T cell receptor beta chains follows, all from one sample in a study of metastatic and nonmetastatic thyroid tumors. TCRdb called clones again from the PCR reads with MiXCR. The sample includes 53,000 or so clones, roughly 20% of them seen just once. Specimen: blood. These receptor sequences come from a female donor with papillary thyroid cancer or a benign thyroid nodule (not recorded which). Some clones in this sample may be carry-over from other donors' samples. Each CDR3 is given with its conserved first and last residue. A D gene is named only where the DNA matches it firmly. The size field is filled for only some rows; it gives once, few, many or a size class.

clone_size	j_call	d_call	v_call	cdr3_aa	cdr3_nt
many	TRBJ2-2	.	TRBV19	CASSLGTTITGELFF	TGTGCCAGTAGTCTGGGAACTACAATCACCGGGGAGCTGTTTTTT
.	TRBJ2-5	TRBD1	TRBV11-2	CASITNRGLRTQYF	TGTGCCAGCATCACCAACAGGGGGCTGCGGACCCAGTACTTC
many	TRBJ1-1	.	TRBV24-1	CATSPGGLGSTEAFF	TGTGCCACCAGTCCGGGGGGGTTGGGGAGCACTGAAGCTTTCTTT
many	TRBJ1-1	TRBD1	TRBV4-1	CASSQGQREAFF	TGCGCCAGCAGCCAGGGACAGCGTGAAGCTTTCTTT
.	TRBJ2-1	TRBD2	TRBV5-1	CASSLDPGTSGYYNEQFF	TGCGCCAGCAGCTTGGATCCAGGGACTAGCGGCTACTACAATGAGCAGTTCTTC
many	TRBJ2-7	.	TRBV5-1	CASSWVSGEESSYEQYF	TGCGCCAGCAGCTGGGTTAGCGGAGAAGAAAGCTCCTACGAGCAGTACTTC
many	TRBJ1-1	.	TRBV12-3/TRBV12-4	CASSPPGFRGAFF	TGTGCCAGCAGCCCGCCAGGGTTTCGGGGAGCTTTCTTT
.	TRBJ2-3	.	TRBV2	CASRDTTETHYF	TGTGCCAGCAGGGACACCACAGAGACGCATTATTTT
few	TRBJ2-5	.	TRBV5-1	CASSLEVYQETQYF	TGCGCCAGCAGCTTGGAGGTCTACCAAGAGACCCAGTACTTC
many	TRBJ2-2	TRBD1	TRBV9	CASSVNRGSLGELFF	TGTGCCAGCAGCGTAAACAGGGGATCATTGGGGGAGCTGTTTTTT
many	TRBJ2-1	TRBD2	TRBV5-1	CASRAGTSGPAEQFF	TGCGCCAGCAGAGCGGGGACTAGCGGTCCGGCTGAGCAGTTCTTC
many	TRBJ2-4	.	TRBV6-6	CASSYAVRGVAKNIQYF	TGTGCCAGCAGTTACGCGGTTAGGGGGGTTGCCAAAAACATTCAGTACTTC
few	TRBJ1-2	.	TRBV18	CASSPGTDYGYTF	TGTGCCAGCTCACCAGGGACGGATTATGGCTACACCTTC
many	TRBJ2-3	TRBD2	TRBV27	CASSSGLAPSQFLTDTQYF	TGTGCCAGCAGTTCGGGACTAGCGCCATCCCAATTTCTCACAGATACGCAGTATTTT
many	TRBJ1-1	.	TRBV18	CASSPGGNTEAFF	TGTGCCAGCTCACCAGGGGGGAACACTGAAGCTTTCTTT
many	TRBJ2-7	TRBD2	TRBV7-6	CASSSRASGREQYF	TGTGCCAGCAGCTCCCGAGCTAGCGGGCGGGAGCAGTACTTC
many	TRBJ1-5	.	TRBV30	CAWSVRGAGAQHF	TGTGCCTGGAGTGTTCGGGGGGCTGGGGCCCAGCATTTT
many	TRBJ2-2	.	TRBV6-4	CAGGSGGELFF	TGTGCCGGGGGTAGCGGCGGGGAGCTGTTTTTT
many	TRBJ2-1	.	TRBV6-5	CASSSERAYNEQFF	TGTGCCAGCAGTTCAGAGCGGGCTTACAATGAGCAGTTCTTC
many	TRBJ1-2	.	TRBV10-1	CASSEIPDSVEGYTF	TGCGCCAGCAGTGAAATCCCCGATTCAGTCGAGGGCTACACCTTC
many	TRBJ1-1	.	TRBV28	CASSPWGGAVEAFF	TGTGCCAGCAGTCCCTGGGGGGGGGCAGTAGAAGCTTTCTTT
few	TRBJ1-1	TRBD1	TRBV3-1	CASSQDRGTEAFF	TGTGCCAGCAGCCAGGACAGGGGGACTGAAGCTTTCTTT
many	TRBJ1-5	TRBD1	TRBV7-9	CASSRSGTGEQPQHF	TGTGCCAGCAGTCGGTCCGGGACAGGGGAACAGCCCCAGCATTTT
few	TRBJ2-5	.	TRBV4-1	CASSQARSVQETQYF	TGCGCCAGCAGCCAAGCGAGGTCAGTCCAAGAGACCCAGTACTTC
.	TRBJ1-3	.	TRBV30	CAWSVRTGNTIYF	TGTGCCTGGAGTGTACGGACTGGGAACACCATATATTTT
many	TRBJ2-7	.	TRBV6-1	CASCRGPAYEQYF	TGTGCCAGCTGTCGGGGACCCGCCTACGAGCAGTACTTC
.	TRBJ2-7	.	TRBV6-5	CASSLGQVEQYF	TGTGCCAGCAGCTTAGGGCAAGTCGAGCAGTACTTC
many	TRBJ2-7	TRBD2	TRBV6-5	CASSYRAGGLYEQYF	TGTGCCAGCAGTTACCGAGCGGGAGGCCTCTACGAGCAGTACTTC
many	TRBJ2-3	.	TRBV18	CASSPPSGDSTDTQYF	TGTGCCAGCTCACCACCGTCGGGGGATAGCACAGATACGCAGTATTTT
many	TRBJ2-1	TRBD1	TRBV6-6	CASSYRQGAGQFF	TGTGCCAGCAGTTACCGGCAGGGGGCAGGGCAGTTCTTC
few	TRBJ2-6	.	TRBV28	CASREGRTSWANVLTF	TGTGCCAGCCGCGAGGGACGGACCTCTTGGGCCAACGTCCTTACTTTC
many	TRBJ2-2	TRBD1	TRBV11-2	CASSRDSNTGELFF	TGTGCCAGCAGCCGGGACAGCAACACCGGGGAGCTGTTTTTT
.	TRBJ2-7	.	TRBV6-1	CASSEELGQRYEQYF	TGTGCCAGCAGTGAAGAGCTAGGACAGAGATACGAGCAGTACTTC
many	TRBJ2-6	TRBD1	TRBV19	CASNQGAAGANVLTF	TGTGCCAGTAATCAGGGGGCCGCTGGGGCCAACGTCCTGACTTTC
many	TRBJ1-2	.	TRBV2	CASSRGFGYTF	TGTGCCAGCAGTAGGGGGTTCGGCTACACCTTC
.	TRBJ1-5	.	TRBV28	CASSLHRSVLNQPHHF	TGTGCCAGCAGTCTTCATAGATCCGTCTTGAATCAGCCCCACCATTTT
few	TRBJ2-7	.	TRBV28	CASSGSRSAGYEQYF	TGTGCCAGCAGTGGGAGTAGGTCCGCAGGGTACGAGCAGTACTTC
many	TRBJ1-1	.	TRBV20-1	CSARDSGLNTEAFF	TGCAGTGCTAGAGACTCGGGGCTGAACACTGAAGCTTTCTTT
many	TRBJ2-1	.	TRBV6-1	CASSESFSRYEQFF	TGTGCCAGCAGTGAAAGCTTCTCAAGATATGAGCAGTTCTTC
.	TRBJ2-1	.	TRBV20-1	CSARLTRGLNEQFF	TGCAGTGCTAGACTAACCCGGGGGTTAAATGAGCAGTTCTTC
.	TRBJ1-5	TRBD1	TRBV24-1	CATTGGDDQPQHF	TGTGCGACGACAGGGGGCGATGATCAGCCCCAGCATTTT
many	TRBJ2-1	.	TRBV7-8	CASSLVVGSSYNEQFF	TGTGCCAGCAGCTTAGTGGTAGGGTCCTCCTACAATGAGCAGTTCTTC
many	TRBJ2-1	.	TRBV19	CASSIRSGEILNEQFF	TGTGCCAGTAGTATAAGGTCAGGGGAAATCCTTAATGAGCAGTTCTTC
many	TRBJ2-3	TRBD2	TRBV5-8	CASSLGGRSDTQYF	TGTGCCAGCAGCTTAGGCGGGAGGTCAGATACGCAGTATTTT
.	TRBJ2-7	.	TRBV18	CASSYGRESWVPEPYEQYF	TGTGCCAGCTCATACGGGAGAGAGAGCTGGGTACCGGAGCCCTACGAGCAGTACTTC